This record covers a single T cell receptor beta chain. Its antigen target is currently unknown. No base quality information exists; no much larger clone differs at one position. From each donor, a single peripheral blood sample of around 120 mL on average was drawn into heparinised tubes. Using a panel that included CD45RO, CCR7, CD25, CD127, CD95 and CD27, naive, central memory, regulatory and stem cell-like memory CD4+ T cells were sorted on a BD FACSAria II. Every sorted population had a purity above 95%. Right away, PBMCs were isolated by Lymphoprep density gradient centrifugation and were stained directly, with no culture step. Samples were stained and sorted in pairs, with one healthy donor and one patient per experiment, so that batch effects were minimized. These data are taken from a study of beta chain features in type 1 diabetes (dated by TCRdb to 2016 to 2018). About the study as a whole: Patients and healthy donors did not differ in mean age, gender distribution, total cell number or subset yield. A total of approximately 110,000,000 sorted cells were examined across all samples, and a strong correlation was observed between cell number per subset and RNA yield. The study compared TCRB repertoires of sorted circulating CD4+ T cell subsets between recently diagnosed type 1 diabetes patients and matched healthy donors. Regulatory and stem cell-like memory subsets were isolated from only 8 patients and about eight healthy donors, whereas naive and central memory subsets came from all 30 or so donors. Broad study findings and their caveats: At VDJ recombination sites, patients with type 1 diabetes made fewer insertions and deleted more nucleotides, a pattern implying thymic rearrangement abnormalities. Type 1 diabetes patients showed a moderate but significant shortening of TCRB CDR3 length in all four CD4+ subsets. PCR might favor shorter templates, but patient and control samples were amplified and corrected together, so any skew would affect both groups equally. Only small numbers of individuals were included in the HLA sub-analyses, which left unresolved whether HLA type had any influence on TCRB rearrangement. The naive, central memory and regulatory TCRB repertoires appeared to resemble one another more closely among patients than among healthy donors. Because cDNA was sequenced instead of genomic DNA, highly expressing activated cells could be over-represented, though the groups showed no difference in activation or CD3 levels.

The entire isolated RNA was reverse transcribed using the High Capacity cDNA Reverse Transcription Kit, and thus expressed TCRB transcripts were sequenced. Naive, central memory and regulatory T cell samples underwent deep immunoSEQ sequencing, averaging about 3.57 million total reads per sample. After sorted cells were lysed in RLT buffer, RNA was extracted with DNase-treated RNeasy Micro or Mini kits, with the choice depending on cell number. To prevent cross-contamination, each cell subset was processed individually, whereas patient and healthy donor samples were processed jointly. The immunoSEQ multiplex PCR was used to amplify TCRB sequences from cDNA, yielding 87-bp fragments that span the CDR3 region. Sequencing of the amplicons was done on the Illumina HiSeq platform. The paper's processing steps were these. Synthetic template baselines were used to correct PCR bias computationally, reads within Hamming distance 2 were collapsed, and singletons that could not be merged were discarded. By aligning reads against IMGT, V, D and J genes, CDR3 length, and insertions or deletions at six rearrangement sites were assigned. Within each subset, clonotype counts were normalized to sorted cell number, and only after that were true diversity and Gini coefficients computed with the tcR R package. The overlap coefficient, calculated on TCRB nucleotide sequences, was used to quantify repertoire sharing. Out-of-frame TCRB sequences from naive cells were analyzed to stand in for the pre-selection repertoire. Held by TCRdb, this immuneACCESS table contains in-frame sequences only and omits some clones. Under half of the omission traces to an unresolved V gene where checked; the cause of the rest is unknown. V and J calls plus clone size are reproduced from that table; the DNA served to infer D and trimming. This sample is represented by 300,000 to 350,000 clones; around 20% of them were singletons. The top ten clonotypes cover approximately 0.046% of the sample.

This sequence originates from a woman aged 18-30 years in good health. Sequencing was done on a sample of naive CD4+ T cells from blood. The sample's cell subset or site, from its label and the paper: true naive CD4+ T cells.

CDR3 protein: CASSYEWGTGSSPLHF. In nucleotides, the sequence is TGTGCCAGCAGTTACGAGTGGGGGACAGGGAGTTCACCCCTCCACTTT. Recombination linked TRBV6-5 to TRBJ1-6; 9 bases in between match TRBD1. According to the germline V gene, CDR1 reads MNHEY and CDR2 reads SVGAGI. For this chain, trimming is 2 bases at the V end and 9 bases at the J end, and the number of junction bases without a gene match is 8. The CDR3 measures 16 amino acids from cysteine to phenylalanine. Only the CDR3 DNA is retained, 48 bases long and in frame from the first base.